The T cell receptor (beta chain) under discussion was sequenced for a study of T cell responses to AZD1222 COVID-19 vaccine. Whole-study context: It was second doses at about 4 or about 12 weeks that were pooled.

This CDR3 has 14 residues. The germline V gene has CDR1 SNHLY and CDR2 FYNNEI. J was trimmed by 1 base and V by 7 bases; bases with no gene match: 6. Broader study findings: Repertoire sampling was restricted to post-peak T cell response timepoints. Recipients of AZD1222 seropositive at baseline numbered only 5 or 6. Among the donors, most were white British and more were female, and clonal diversity was possibly underestimated.

Turning to this clone: Its specificity is unknown.

TCRdb's table, derived via immunoSEQ multiplex PCR, lists solely in-frame clones and lacks some. The sample contains some 150,000 clones, around nine tenths of which appear only once. This receptor was taken from an adult in good health. The chain joins TRBV2 to TRBJ1-1; 7 bases line up with TRBD1. Sequenced here: peripheral blood, sampled on day 0 of AZD1222 vaccination. CDR3 nucleotide sequence: TGTGCCAGCAACCCGGGACAGTCGAACACTGAAGCTTTCTTT. This gives the protein CASNPGQSNTEAFF.